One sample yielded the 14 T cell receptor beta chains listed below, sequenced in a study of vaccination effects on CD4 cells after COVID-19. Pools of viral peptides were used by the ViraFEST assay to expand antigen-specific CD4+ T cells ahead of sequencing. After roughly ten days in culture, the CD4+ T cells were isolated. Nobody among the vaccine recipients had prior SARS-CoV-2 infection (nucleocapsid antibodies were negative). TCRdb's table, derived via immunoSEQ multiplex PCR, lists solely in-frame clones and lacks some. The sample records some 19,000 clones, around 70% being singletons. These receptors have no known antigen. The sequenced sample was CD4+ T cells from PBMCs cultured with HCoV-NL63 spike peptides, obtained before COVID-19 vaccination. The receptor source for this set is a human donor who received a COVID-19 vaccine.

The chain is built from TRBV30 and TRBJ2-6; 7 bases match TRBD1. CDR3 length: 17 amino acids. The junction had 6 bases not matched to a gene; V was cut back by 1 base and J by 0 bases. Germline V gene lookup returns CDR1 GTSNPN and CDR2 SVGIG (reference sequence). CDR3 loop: CAWSEGQLRSGANVLTF. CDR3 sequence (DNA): TGTGCCTGGAGTGAGGGACAGCTCCGCTCTGGGGCCAACGTCCTGACTTTC.

The CDR3, as DNA: TGTGCCAGCAGCAGGGGAGAGACCCAGTACTTC. Translated, it gives CASSRGETQYF. The chain has TRBV9 and TRBJ2-5; tentatively, D is TRBD1 (5 bases). Deletions cut 4 bases from V and 4 bases from J, with 5 bases between. The germline V gene encodes CDR1 SGDLS and CDR2 YYNGEE. This CDR3 comprises 11 residues.

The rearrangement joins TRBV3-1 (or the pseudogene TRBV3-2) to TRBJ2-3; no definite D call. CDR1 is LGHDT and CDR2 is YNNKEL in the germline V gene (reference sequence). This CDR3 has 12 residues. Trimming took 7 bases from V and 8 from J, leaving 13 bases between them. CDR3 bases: TGTGCCAGCACCCACCCCTCGGGTACGCAGTATTTT. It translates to CASTHPSGTQYF.

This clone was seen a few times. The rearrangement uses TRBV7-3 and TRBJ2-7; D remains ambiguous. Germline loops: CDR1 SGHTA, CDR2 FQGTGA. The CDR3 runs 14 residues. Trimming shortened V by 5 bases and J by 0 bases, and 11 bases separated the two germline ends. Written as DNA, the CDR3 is TGTGCCAGCAGCCCCCGGGCCTCCTCCTACGAGCAGTACTTC. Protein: CASSPRASSYEQYF.

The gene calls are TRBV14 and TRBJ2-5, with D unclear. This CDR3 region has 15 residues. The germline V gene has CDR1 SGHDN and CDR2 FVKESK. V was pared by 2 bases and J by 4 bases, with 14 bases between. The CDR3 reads CASSQRADLRETQYF. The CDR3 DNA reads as TGTGCCAGCAGCCAACGGGCCGATTTGAGAGAGACCCAGTACTTC.

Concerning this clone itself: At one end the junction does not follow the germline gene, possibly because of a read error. CDR3 in DNA: TGTGCCAACAGTCGAGACAGGGGTAGCTACGAGCAGTACTTC. Translated: CANSRDRGSYEQYF. This chain connects TRBV6-5 to TRBJ2-7; 8 positions agree with TRBD1. This CDR3 is 14 amino acids long. Per the germline V gene, CDR1 is MNHEY and CDR2 is SVGAGI.

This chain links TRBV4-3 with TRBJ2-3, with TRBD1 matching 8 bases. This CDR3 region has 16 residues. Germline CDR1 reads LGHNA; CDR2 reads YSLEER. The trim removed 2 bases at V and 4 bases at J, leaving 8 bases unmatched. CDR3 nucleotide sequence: TGCGCCAGCAGCCAATTATACAGGGGGACCCCAGATACGCAGTATTTT. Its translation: CASSQLYRGTPDTQYF.

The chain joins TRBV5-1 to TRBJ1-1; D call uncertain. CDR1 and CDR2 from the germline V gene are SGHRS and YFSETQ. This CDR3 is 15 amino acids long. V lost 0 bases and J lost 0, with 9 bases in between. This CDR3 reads CASSLGTGMNTEAFF. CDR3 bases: TGCGCCAGCAGCTTGGGGACGGGCATGAACACTGAAGCTTTCTTT. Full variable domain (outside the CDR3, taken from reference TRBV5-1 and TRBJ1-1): KAGVTQTPRYLIKTRGQQVTLSCSPISGHRSVSWYQQTPGQGLQFLFEYFSETQRNKGNFPGRFSGRQFSNSRSEMNVSTLELGDSALYLCASSLGTGMNTEAFFGQGTRLTVV.

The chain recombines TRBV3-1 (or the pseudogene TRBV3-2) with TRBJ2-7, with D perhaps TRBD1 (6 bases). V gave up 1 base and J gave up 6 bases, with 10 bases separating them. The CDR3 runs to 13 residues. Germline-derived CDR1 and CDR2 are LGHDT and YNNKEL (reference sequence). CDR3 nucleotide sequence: TGTGCCAGCAGCCAAGTTAGGGGGACCGAGCAGTACTTC. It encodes CASSQVRGTEQYF.

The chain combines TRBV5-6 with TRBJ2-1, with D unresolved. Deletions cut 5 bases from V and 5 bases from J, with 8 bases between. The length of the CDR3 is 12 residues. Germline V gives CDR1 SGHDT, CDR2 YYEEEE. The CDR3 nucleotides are TGTGCCAGCAGAACCCTTAACAATGAGCAGTTCTTC. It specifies CASRTLNNEQFF.

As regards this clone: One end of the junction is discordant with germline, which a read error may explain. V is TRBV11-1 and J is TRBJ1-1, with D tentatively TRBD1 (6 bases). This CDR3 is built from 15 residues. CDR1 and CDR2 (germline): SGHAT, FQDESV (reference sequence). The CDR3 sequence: CASSLSTGLKTEAFF. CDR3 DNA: TGTGCCAGCAGCCTTTCGACAGGTTTGAAGACTGAAGCTTTCTTT.

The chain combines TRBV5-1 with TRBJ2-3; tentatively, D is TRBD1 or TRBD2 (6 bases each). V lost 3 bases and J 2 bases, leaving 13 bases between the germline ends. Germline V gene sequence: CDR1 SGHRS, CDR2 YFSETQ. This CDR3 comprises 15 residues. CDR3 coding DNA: TGCGCCAGCAGCTCCGGAAGGGGGGCCACAGATACGCAGTATTTT. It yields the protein CASSSGRGATDTQYF.

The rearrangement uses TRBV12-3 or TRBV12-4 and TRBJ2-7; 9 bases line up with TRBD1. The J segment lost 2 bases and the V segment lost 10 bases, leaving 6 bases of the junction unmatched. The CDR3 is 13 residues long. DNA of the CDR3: TGTGCCACCTCGGGACAGGGCACCTACGAGCAGTACTTC. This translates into CATSGQGTYEQYF.

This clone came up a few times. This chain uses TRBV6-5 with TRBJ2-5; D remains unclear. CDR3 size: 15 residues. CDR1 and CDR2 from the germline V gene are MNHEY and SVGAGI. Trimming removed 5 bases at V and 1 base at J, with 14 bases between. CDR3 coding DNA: TGTGCCAGCAGTACCCACTTGGGCCTCCAAGAGACCCAGTACTTC. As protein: CASSTHLGLQETQYF.